This T cell receptor (beta chain) was found in a study of T-cell reconstitution after alpha-beta-depleted transplantation in children. Study outcomes and limitations: Newly made T cells mostly supplied T-cell counts and diversity one year after transplant.

The germline V gene encodes CDR1 MNHEY and CDR2 SVGEGT. The V segment lost 0 bases and the J segment 7 bases; nucleotides outside the gene matches: 16. This CDR3 has 19 amino acids. Preparing the TCRbeta library involved the use of unique molecular identifiers. One entry per CDR3 protein results from TCRdb running MiXCR on the PCR reads. The sample yields hundreds of thousands of distinct CDR3 sequences, under 20% seen once. This clonotype was detected only a few times. The antigen remains undetermined. Material: PBMCs, mostly from graft donor cells, obtained 360 days after TCRalphabeta/CD19-depleted stem cell transplant. This TCR was sampled from a boy in the first two years of life who had a stem cell transplant for Wiskott-Aldrich syndrome, so the T cells may come from the graft donor. The rearrangement joins TRBV6-2 or TRBV6-3 to TRBJ2-1; TRBD1 aligns across 9 bases. The CDR3 region is CASSYSTGRSGQGRNEQFF. CDR3 in DNA: TGTGCCAGCAGTTACTCTACTGGCCGTTCGGGACAGGGACGTAATGAGCAGTTCTTC.